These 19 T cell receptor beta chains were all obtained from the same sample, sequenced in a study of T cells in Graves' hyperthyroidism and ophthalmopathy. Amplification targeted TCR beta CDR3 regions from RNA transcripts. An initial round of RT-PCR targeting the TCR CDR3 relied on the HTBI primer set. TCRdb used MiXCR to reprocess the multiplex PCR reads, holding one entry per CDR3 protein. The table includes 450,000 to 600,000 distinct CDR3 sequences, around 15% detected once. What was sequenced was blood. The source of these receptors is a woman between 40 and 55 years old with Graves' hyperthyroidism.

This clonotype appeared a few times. CDR3: CAWRWGLAGGADTQYF. CDR3 nucleotides: TGTGCCTGGAGGTGGGGACTAGCGGGAGGAGCAGATACGCAGTATTTT. The chain combines TRBV30 with TRBJ2-3; TRBD2 matches 15 bases. After removal of 3 bases from V and 4 bases from J, the junction contained 5 bases not matched to a gene. Germline assignment: CDR1 GTSNPN and CDR2 SVGIG (reference sequence). CDR3 size: 16 residues.

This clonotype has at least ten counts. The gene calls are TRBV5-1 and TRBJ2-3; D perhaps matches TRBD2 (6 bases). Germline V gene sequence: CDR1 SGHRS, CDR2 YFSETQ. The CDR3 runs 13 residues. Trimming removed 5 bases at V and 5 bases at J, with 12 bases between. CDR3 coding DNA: TGCGCCAGCAGTCCCTCGGGGGTAGATACGCAGTATTTT. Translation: CASSPSGVDTQYF.

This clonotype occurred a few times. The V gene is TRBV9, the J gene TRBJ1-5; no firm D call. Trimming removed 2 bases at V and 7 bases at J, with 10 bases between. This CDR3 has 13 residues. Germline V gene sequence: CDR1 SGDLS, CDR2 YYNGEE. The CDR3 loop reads CASSVSTGQPQHF. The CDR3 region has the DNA TGTGCCAGCAGCGTGTCCACCGGCCAGCCCCAGCATTTT.

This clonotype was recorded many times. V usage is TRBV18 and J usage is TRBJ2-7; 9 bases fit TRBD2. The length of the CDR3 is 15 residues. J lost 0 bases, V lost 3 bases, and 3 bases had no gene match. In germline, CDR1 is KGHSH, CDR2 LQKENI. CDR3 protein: CASSPPSGASYEQYF. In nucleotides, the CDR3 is TGTGCCAGCTCACCGCCTAGCGGGGCCTCCTACGAGCAGTACTTC.

CDR3 in amino acids: CASSFGGTGEQYF. The CDR3 nucleotides read TGTGCCAGCAGTTTTGGCGGGACCGGCGAGCAGTACTTC. V and J are TRBV12-3 or TRBV12-4 and TRBJ2-7; the D gene is possibly TRBD2 (6 bases). V lost 3 bases and J 6 bases, leaving 12 bases between the germline ends. CDR3 length equals 13 residues.

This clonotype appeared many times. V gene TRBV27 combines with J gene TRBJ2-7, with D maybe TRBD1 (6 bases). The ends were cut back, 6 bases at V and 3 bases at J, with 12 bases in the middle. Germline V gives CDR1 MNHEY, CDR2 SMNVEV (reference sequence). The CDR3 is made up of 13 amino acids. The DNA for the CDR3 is TGTGCCAGCAGGCCGGGACACCTCTACGAGCAGTACTTC. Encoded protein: CASRPGHLYEQYF.

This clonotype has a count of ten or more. The CDR3 spells CASSLVQPSATEAFF. CDR3 DNA sequence: TGTGCCAGCAGTTTGGTTCAACCCAGTGCCACTGAAGCTTTCTTT. The genes are TRBV27 and TRBJ1-1; no definite D call. Germline assignment: CDR1 MNHEY and CDR2 SMNVEV (reference sequence). CDR3 size: 15 residues. V lost 3 bases, J lost 4 bases, and 15 bases lay in between.

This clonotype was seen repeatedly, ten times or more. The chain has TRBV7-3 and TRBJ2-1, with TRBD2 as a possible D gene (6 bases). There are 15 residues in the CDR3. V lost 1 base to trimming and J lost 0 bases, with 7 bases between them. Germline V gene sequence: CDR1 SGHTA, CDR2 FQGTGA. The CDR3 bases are TGTGCCAGCAGCTTAAAGCGGGTCTCCTACAATGAGCAGTTCTTC. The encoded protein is CASSLKRVSYNEQFF. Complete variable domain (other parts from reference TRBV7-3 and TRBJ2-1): GAGVSQTPSNKVTEKGKYVELRCDPISGHTALYWYRQSLGQGPEFLIYFQGTGAADDSGLPNDRFFAVRPEGSVSTLKIQRTERGDSAVYLCASSLKRVSYNEQFFGPGTRLTVL.

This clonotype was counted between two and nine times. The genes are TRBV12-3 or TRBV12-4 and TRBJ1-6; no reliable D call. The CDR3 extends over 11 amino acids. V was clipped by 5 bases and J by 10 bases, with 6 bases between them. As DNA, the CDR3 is TGTGCCAGCAGTGGGAGGTCACCCCTCCACTTT. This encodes CASSGRSPLHF.

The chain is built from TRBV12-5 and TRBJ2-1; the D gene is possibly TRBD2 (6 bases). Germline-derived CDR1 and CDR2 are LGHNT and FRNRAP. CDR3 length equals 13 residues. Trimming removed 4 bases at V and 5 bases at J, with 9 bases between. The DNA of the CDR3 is TGTGCTAGTGGTTATAGCGGTAACAATGAGCAGTTCTTC. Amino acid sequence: CASGYSGNNEQFF.

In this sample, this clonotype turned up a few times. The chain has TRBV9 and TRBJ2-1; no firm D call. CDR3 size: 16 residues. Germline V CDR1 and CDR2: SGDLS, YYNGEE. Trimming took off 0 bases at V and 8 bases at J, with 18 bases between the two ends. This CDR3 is CASSVDPSTKGDEQFF. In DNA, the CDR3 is TGTGCCAGCAGCGTAGACCCCAGCACAAAAGGCGATGAGCAGTTCTTC.

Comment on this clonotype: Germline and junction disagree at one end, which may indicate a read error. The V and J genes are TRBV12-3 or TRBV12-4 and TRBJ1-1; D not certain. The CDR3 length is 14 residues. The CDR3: CASSFGQLNTEALF. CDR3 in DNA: TGTGCCAGCAGTTTCGGCCAGTTGAACACTGAAGCTCTCTTT.

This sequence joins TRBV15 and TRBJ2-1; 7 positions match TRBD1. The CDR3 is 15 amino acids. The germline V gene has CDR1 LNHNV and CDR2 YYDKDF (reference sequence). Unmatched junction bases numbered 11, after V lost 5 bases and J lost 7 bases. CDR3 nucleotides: TGTGCCACCAGCGCGCCGGGACAGAGATTAAATGAGCAGTTCTTC. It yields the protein CATSAPGQRLNEQFF.

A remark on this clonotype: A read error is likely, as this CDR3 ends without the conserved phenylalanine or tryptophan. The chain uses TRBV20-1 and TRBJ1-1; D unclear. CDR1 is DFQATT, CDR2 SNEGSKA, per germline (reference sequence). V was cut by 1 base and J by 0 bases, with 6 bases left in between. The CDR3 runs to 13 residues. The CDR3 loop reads CSARVQLNTEAFI. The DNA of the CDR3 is TGCAGTGCTAGAGTACAGTTGAACACTGAAGCTTTCATT.

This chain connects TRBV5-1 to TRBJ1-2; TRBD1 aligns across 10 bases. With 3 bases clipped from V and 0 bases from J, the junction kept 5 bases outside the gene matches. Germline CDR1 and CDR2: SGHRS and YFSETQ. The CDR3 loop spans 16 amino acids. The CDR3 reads CASSYGTGAANYGYTF. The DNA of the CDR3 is TGCGCCAGCAGCTACGGGACAGGGGCGGCTAACTATGGCTACACCTTC.

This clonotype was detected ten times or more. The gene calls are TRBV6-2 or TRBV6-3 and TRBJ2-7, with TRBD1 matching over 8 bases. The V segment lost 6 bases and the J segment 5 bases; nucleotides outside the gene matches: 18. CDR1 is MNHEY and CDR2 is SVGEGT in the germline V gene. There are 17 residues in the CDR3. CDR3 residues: CASSRGQALSRRHEQYF. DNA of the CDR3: TGTGCCAGCAGCAGGGGACAGGCCCTATCAAGAAGGCACGAGCAGTACTTC.

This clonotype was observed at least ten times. DNA of the CDR3: TGTGCCAGCAGTTCAAGGCTGGACACTGAAGCTTTCTTT. Translating gives CASSSRLDTEAFF. The V and J genes are TRBV12-3 or TRBV12-4 and TRBJ1-1; the D is unclear. The germline V and J ends were trimmed by 4 bases and 3 bases, with 9 bases remaining between them. CDR3 length: 13 amino acids.

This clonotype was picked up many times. CDR3 bases: TGTGCCAGCACCTTTAGCGGGAAACTCTCCTACAATGAGCAGTTCTTC. Residues: CASTFSGKLSYNEQFF. The rearrangement joins TRBV12-3 or TRBV12-4 to TRBJ2-1, with 8 positions matching TRBD2. The CDR3 consists of 16 residues. The V gene end was trimmed by 7 bases and the J gene end by 0 bases; junction bases not matched to a gene: 8.

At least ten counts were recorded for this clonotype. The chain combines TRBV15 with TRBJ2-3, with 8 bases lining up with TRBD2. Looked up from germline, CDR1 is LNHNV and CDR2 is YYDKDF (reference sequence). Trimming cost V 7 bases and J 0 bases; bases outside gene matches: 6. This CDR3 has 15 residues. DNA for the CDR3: TGTGCCACCAAGCTACGGGAGGGCAGCACAGATACGCAGTATTTT. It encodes CATKLREGSTDTQYF.